Each of the 26 T cell receptor beta chains below was sequenced from the same sample in a study of cytomegalovirus exposure and HLA in healthy donors. TCRdb's copy holds only in-frame clones and misses some; the assay was immunoSEQ multiplex PCR. The table lists 150,000 to 200,000 clones, roughly 96% of them singletons. Sequenced: PBMCs. The source of these receptors is a woman under 30 in good health and CMV-seronegative.

This clone was observed a single time. The chain employs TRBV9 and TRBJ2-1; no clear D. V lost 2 bases and J 1 base, leaving 28 bases between the germline ends. The germline CDR1 and CDR2 sequences are SGDLS and YYNGEE. The CDR3 consists of 21 residues. CDR3 DNA sequence: TGTGCCAGCAGCGTTCACATAATTTCAAGACGGAGAGGAAAATCCTACAATGAGCAGTTCTTC. Translating gives CASSVHIISRRRGKSYNEQFF.

The V gene is TRBV13, the J gene TRBJ1-2, with D possibly matching TRBD1 (5 bases). V shed 1 base and J shed 8 bases, with 11 bases lying between them. The CDR3 loop spans 13 amino acids. From germline, CDR1 is PRHDT and CDR2 FYEKMQ (reference sequence). The CDR3, as DNA: TGTGCCAGCAGCTTAGACGGGGGGGAAGGCTACACCTTC. Its protein is CASSLDGGEGYTF.

As DNA, the CDR3 is TGTGCCAGCTCACCGGGAGCTGGGGATTCACCCCTCCACTTT. It is translated as CASSPGAGDSPLHF. The chain joins TRBV18 to TRBJ1-6; D gene uncertain. Germline V gene sequence: CDR1 KGHSH, CDR2 LQKENI. The CDR3 loop spans 14 amino acids. Trimming shortened V by 3 bases and J by 8 bases, and 11 bases separated the two germline ends.

This rearrangement joins TRBV27 to TRBJ1-1; 7 bases are shared with TRBD1. This CDR3 has 17 residues. After removal of 5 bases from V and 1 base from J, the junction contained 13 bases not matched to a gene. Germline V lookup: CDR1 MNHEY, CDR2 SMNVEV (reference sequence). CDR3: CASSPNPTTGANTEAFF. The CDR3 region has the DNA TGTGCCAGCAGTCCCAACCCTACCACAGGGGCGAACACTGAAGCTTTCTTT.

This CDR3 reads CASSLDSTSGGYEQYF. CDR3 sequence (DNA): TGTGCCAGCAGCTTAGATAGCACTAGCGGGGGCTACGAGCAGTACTTC. The J gene is TRBJ2-7, the V gene TRBV11-2, with 11 bases lining up with TRBD2. V gave up 0 bases and J gave up 3 bases; unmatched junction bases: 4. CDR1 SGHAT and CDR2 FQNNGV come from the germline V gene. This CDR3 spans 16 amino acids.

The genes are TRBV30 and TRBJ2-3; 7 bases line up with TRBD2. CDR3 length: 14 residues. The germline V gene has CDR1 GTSNPN and CDR2 SVGIG (reference sequence). Trimming removed 5 bases from V and 1 base from J; junction bases left unmatched: 6. The CDR3 is CAWGVGGGTDTQYF. CDR3 DNA: TGTGCCTGGGGGGTTGGGGGGGGCACAGATACGCAGTATTTT.

The J gene is TRBJ2-3, the V gene TRBV5-1, with D uncertain. Per the germline V gene, CDR1 is SGHRS and CDR2 is YFSETQ. Trimming stripped 5 bases from V and 0 bases from J, with 10 bases between. The CDR3 extends over 14 amino acids. The CDR3 DNA reads as TGCGCCAGCAGACCGGGTCTCAGCACAGATACGCAGTATTTT. Residues: CASRPGLSTDTQYF.

This clone appeared a single time. The rearrangement links TRBV5-1 to TRBJ2-3; D uncertain. Germline CDR1 and CDR2: SGHRS and YFSETQ. V was pared by 2 bases and J by 7 bases, with 5 bases between. The CDR3 loop spans 11 amino acids. The CDR3 loop is CASSFLNTQYF. In nucleotides, the CDR3 is TGCGCCAGCAGCTTCCTAAATACGCAGTATTTT.

The DNA of the CDR3 is TGTGCCAGCAGCATACGGACAGGACGGAGCTCCTACGAGCAGTACTTC. The encoded protein is CASSIRTGRSSYEQYF. V and J are TRBV7-3 and TRBJ2-7; TRBD1 matches at 7 bases. The germline gives CDR1 SGHTA, CDR2 FQGTGA. V dropped 5 bases and J dropped 0; count of bases not matched to a gene: 10. The CDR3 contains 16 residues.

The chain couples TRBV10-1 to TRBJ2-7; 8 bases align to TRBD1. The CDR3 has 15 residues. V lost 2 bases, J lost 5 bases, and 8 bases stayed unmatched. The germline gives CDR1 WNHNN, CDR2 SYGVQD (reference sequence). As DNA, the CDR3 is TGCGCCAGCAGTGAGCCCGACAGGGGTTGCCACGAGCAGTACTTC. It yields the protein CASSEPDRGCHEQYF.

The chain links TRBV27 to TRBJ1-2; perhaps TRBD1 as D (5 bases). This CDR3 has 15 amino acids. The ends were cut back, 2 bases at V and 5 bases at J, with 15 bases in the middle. CDR1 and CDR2 from the germline V gene are MNHEY and SMNVEV (reference sequence). DNA for the CDR3: TGTGCCAGCAGTTTAGCAGGGCAGGGCCTATATGGCTACACCTTC. It encodes CASSLAGQGLYGYTF.

This clone was recorded only once. V usage is TRBV7-9 and J usage is TRBJ2-7, with 8 bases fitting TRBD1. From germline, CDR1 is SEHNR and CDR2 FQNEAQ (reference sequence). The J segment lost 2 bases and the V segment lost 4 bases, leaving 7 bases of the junction unmatched. The CDR3 is made up of 15 amino acids. CDR3 nucleotides: TGTGCCAGCAGCTCTTCGGACAGGGTGACCTACGAGCAGTACTTC. Protein sequence: CASSSSDRVTYEQYF. Full variable domain (rest looked up from reference TRBV7-9 and TRBJ2-7): DTGVSQNPRHKITKRGQNVTFRCDPISEHNRLYWYRQTLGQGPEFLTYFQNEAQLEKSRLLSDRFSAERPKGSFSTLEIQRTEQGDSAMYLCASSSSDRVTYEQYFGPGTRLTVT.

V gene TRBV6-1 combines with J gene TRBJ1-1; 7 bases fit TRBD1. Germline CDR1 and CDR2: MNHNS and SASEGT. This CDR3 is built from 15 residues. V was clipped by 1 base and J by 3 bases; unmatched bases: 5. The CDR3 sequence: CASSEVGGKDTEAFF. The CDR3 nucleotides are TGTGCCAGCAGTGAAGTAGGGGGCAAGGACACTGAAGCTTTCTTT.

Details on this clone: The junction departs from germline at one end; a sequencing error may be responsible. The chain combines TRBV19 with TRBJ1-2; a possible D gene is TRBD1 (6 bases). CDR1 LNHDA and CDR2 SQIVND come from the germline V gene (reference sequence). The CDR3 contains 14 residues. The CDR3, as DNA: TGTGCCAGTAGTATGTTGGGGGCCGCCGGGATGGGAAGCTTC. Amino acids: CASSMLGAAGMGSF.

The rearrangement joins TRBV5-4 to TRBJ2-5, with 10 bases aligning to TRBD2. This CDR3 comprises 17 residues. The J segment lost 2 bases and the V segment lost 0 bases, leaving 7 bases of the junction unmatched. Germline V lookup: CDR1 SGHNT, CDR2 YYREEE (reference sequence). CDR3 coding DNA: TGTGCCAGCAGCTTGGCAAAACTAGCGGGGAATCAAGAGACCCAGTACTTC. Amino acids: CASSLAKLAGNQETQYF.

The chain carries TRBV4-1 and TRBJ1-1; D is uncertain. The germline CDR1 and CDR2 sequences are MGHRA and YSYEKL. This CDR3 spans 14 amino acids. V shed 4 bases and J shed 3 bases, with 12 bases lying between them. The CDR3 is CASSLQRTDTEAFF. Here the CDR3 DNA reads TGCGCCAGCAGCCTACAACGGACTGACACTGAAGCTTTCTTT.

CDR3 DNA: TGCGCCACCTCGAGGGGGGGGTACAGCTCCTACAATGAGCAGTTCTTC. Translation gives CATSRGGYSSYNEQFF. The chain employs TRBV4-1 and TRBJ2-1, with a possible D match to TRBD2 (7 bases). V was clipped by 10 bases and J by 0 bases, with 19 bases between them. This CDR3 has 16 amino acids. Per the germline V gene, CDR1 is MGHRA and CDR2 is YSYEKL.

The chain employs TRBV11-2 and TRBJ2-1, with 9 bases aligning to TRBD1. This CDR3 is 18 amino acids long. The V gene's germline CDR1 is SGHAT and CDR2 FQNNGV. V gave up 3 bases and J gave up 4 bases; unmatched junction bases: 13. This CDR3 is CASSFNPPGQGPYNEQFF. As DNA, the CDR3 is TGTGCCAGCAGCTTCAATCCCCCGGGACAGGGACCTTACAATGAGCAGTTCTTC.

The CDR3 is CASSPNLPGLAKETQYF. The CDR3 nucleotides are TGTGCCAGCAGCCCAAACCTCCCGGGACTAGCAAAAGAGACCCAGTACTTC. The chain uses TRBV5-4 and TRBJ2-5, with 9 bases lining up with TRBD2. CDR1 is SGHNT, CDR2 YYREEE, per germline (reference sequence). The J segment lost 3 bases and the V segment lost 4 bases, leaving 13 bases of the junction unmatched. The CDR3 consists of 17 residues.

This clone was observed once. Written as DNA, the CDR3 is TGTGCCAGCAGCTCCCTCTTAGCCTACGAGCAGTACTTC. This codes for CASSSLLAYEQYF. The V gene is TRBV7-9, the J gene TRBJ2-7, with D unresolved. From germline, CDR1 is SEHNR and CDR2 FQNEAQ (reference sequence). Trimming pared 4 bases from V and 2 bases from J, leaving 9 bases between. The length of the CDR3 is 13 residues. The full variable domain, with the rest looked up from reference TRBV7-9 and TRBJ2-7, is DTGVSQNPRHKITKRGQNVTFRCDPISEHNRLYWYRQTLGQGPEFLTYFQNEAQLEKSRLLSDRFSAERPKGSFSTLEIQRTEQGDSAMYLCASSSLLAYEQYFGPGTRLTVT.

This chain connects TRBV2 to TRBJ1-6; TRBD1 agrees at 10 bases. Germline CDR1 and CDR2: SNHLY and FYNNEI. V trimming: 7 bases; J trimming: 6 bases; junction bases outside the gene matches: 6. This CDR3 contains 15 residues. The CDR3 reads CASKAGTGVNSPLHF. The CDR3 DNA is TGTGCCAGCAAAGCCGGGACAGGGGTTAATTCACCCCTCCACTTT.

CDR3 sequence: CASSIGRARRRNNQPQHF. In DNA form, the CDR3 reads TGTGCCAGTAGTATAGGGAGAGCGAGGAGGAGGAACAATCAGCCCCAGCATTTT. This rearrangement joins TRBV19 to TRBJ1-5, with D unresolved. The germline V gene encodes CDR1 LNHDA and CDR2 SQIVND (reference sequence). The CDR3 has 18 residues. V dropped 1 base and J dropped 3 bases, with 19 bases sitting between them.

The V call is TRBV7-3, the J call TRBJ2-1, with D maybe TRBD1 (5 bases). In germline, CDR1 is SGHTA, CDR2 FQGTGA. Trimming removed 0 bases at V and 10 bases at J, with 10 bases between. This CDR3 contains 13 residues. The CDR3 DNA is TGTGCCAGCAGCTTAACGTTTCAGGGAGAGCAGTTCTTC. Translated, it gives CASSLTFQGEQFF.

The J gene is TRBJ2-3, the V gene TRBV30; D unclear. The CDR3 is 13 amino acids. V lost 2 bases, J lost 2 bases, and 8 bases lay in between. CDR1 GTSNPN and CDR2 SVGIG come from the germline V gene (reference sequence). Here the CDR3 DNA reads TGTGCCTGGAGTCCAGGTTCCACAGATACGCAGTATTTT. Translated, it gives CAWSPGSTDTQYF.

The chain has TRBV27 and TRBJ2-7; TRBD1 matches 7 bases. Germline lookup yields CDR1 MNHEY and CDR2 SMNVEV (reference sequence). The CDR3 covers 13 residues. Trimming cost V 6 bases and J 2 bases; bases outside gene matches: 4. The CDR3 protein is CASSRDSTYEQYF. CDR3 bases: TGTGCCAGCAGCCGGGACAGTACCTACGAGCAGTACTTC.

The chain carries TRBV5-1 and TRBJ2-1; TRBD2 agrees at 8 bases. The CDR3 consists of 16 residues. Trimming cost V 1 base and J 7 bases; bases outside gene matches: 10. Per germline, CDR1 SGHRS and CDR2 YFSETQ. The CDR3 loop reads CASSLYRGTRGNEQFF. The DNA for the CDR3 is TGCGCCAGCAGCTTGTATCGAGGGACTAGAGGGAATGAGCAGTTCTTC.